A single sample is the source of the 18 T cell receptor beta chains below, sequenced in a study of cytomegalovirus exposure and HLA in healthy donors. Amplification used 60 Vbeta primers and 13 Jbeta primers. Profiling relied on immunoSEQ multiplex PCR, and the TCRdb table lists in-frame clones only, not all of them. The table shows about 180,000 clones, with 85% occurring only once. Material: PBMCs. All receptors come from a boy between 2 and 10 years old in good health and CMV-seronegative.

The genes are TRBV7-9 and TRBJ2-7; the D gene is possibly TRBD1 (6 bases). CDR3 length: 14 amino acids. Trimming removed 5 bases from V and 1 base from J, with 12 bases in between. From germline, CDR1 is SEHNR and CDR2 FQNEAQ (reference sequence). The CDR3 here is CASSTNRDSYEQYF. The CDR3, as DNA: TGTGCCAGCAGCACCAACAGGGATTCCTACGAGCAGTACTTC.

The V and J genes are TRBV30 and TRBJ2-4; 8 bases match TRBD1. This CDR3 has 18 residues. J lost 0 bases, V lost 2 bases, and 12 bases had no gene match. CDR1 is GTSNPN, CDR2 SVGIG, per germline (reference sequence). CDR3 sequence: CAWSTQGGPSLAKNIQYF. As DNA, the CDR3 is TGTGCCTGGAGTACACAGGGGGGACCGAGCCTAGCCAAAAACATTCAGTACTTC.

V is TRBV28 and J is TRBJ2-1, with TRBD2 matching 13 bases. The germline CDR1 and CDR2 sequences are MDHEN and SYDVKM. The V segment lost 6 bases and the J segment 6 bases; nucleotides outside the gene matches: 5. The length of the CDR3 is 15 residues. The DNA of the CDR3 is TGTGCCAGCAGGCTTACTAGCGGGAGGGCCAATGAGCAGTTCTTC. This translates into CASRLTSGRANEQFF. Full variable domain (missing parts from reference TRBV28 and TRBJ2-1): DVKVTQSSRYLVKRTGEKVFLECVQDMDHENMFWYRQDPGLGLRLIYFSYDVKMKEKGDIPEGYSVSREKKERFSLILESASTNQTSMYLCASRLTSGRANEQFFGPGTRLTVL.

The CDR3 coding sequence is TGTGCCAGCAGACCGGGACAGGGAATGGATGGCTACACCTTC. Translating gives CASRPGQGMDGYTF. The chain combines TRBV6-4 with TRBJ1-2; the match to TRBD1 covers 9 bases. There are 14 residues in the CDR3. Looked up from germline, CDR1 is MRHNA and CDR2 is SNTAGT. J lost 6 bases, V lost 6 bases, and 8 bases had no gene match.

This clone has only a few counts. CDR3 region: CASSFGEKLFF. CDR3 sequence (DNA): TGTGCCAGCAGTTTCGGTGAAAAACTGTTTTTT. This sequence joins TRBV28 and TRBJ1-4; D is uncertain. The CDR3 consists of 11 residues. The germline gives CDR1 MDHEN, CDR2 SYDVKM. V was cut by 3 bases and J by 7 bases, with 3 bases left in between.

This chain links TRBV28 with TRBJ2-6; TRBD1 might be the D (5 bases). The CDR3 sequence is 17 residues long. Trimming left V 6 bases short and J 4 bases short, with 19 bases between. Germline loops: CDR1 MDHEN, CDR2 SYDVKM. The CDR3 sequence: CASRALGLSLGANVLTF. DNA for the CDR3: TGTGCCAGCAGAGCACTGGGGCTCTCTCTCGGGGCCAACGTCCTGACTTTC.

This clone was seen only once. The chain joins TRBV29-1 to TRBJ2-7; a possible D gene is TRBD2 (5 bases). The CDR3 runs 14 residues. The V and J ends lost 3 bases and 0 bases respectively, with 12 bases between them. Germline CDR1 SQVTM, CDR2 ANQGSEA. The DNA for the CDR3 is TGCAGCGTTGAGTCGACGGGGAGCTCCTACGAGCAGTACTTC. It specifies CSVESTGSSYEQYF.

V gene TRBV15 combines with J gene TRBJ2-2; D may be TRBD2 (5 bases). Per the germline V gene, CDR1 is LNHNV and CDR2 is YYDKDF (reference sequence). This CDR3 has 16 amino acids. The V gene lost 3 bases and the J gene lost 1 base, with 12 bases spanning the gap. The CDR3 loop reads CATSRGDKGNTGELFF. The CDR3 DNA follows: TGTGCCACCAGCAGGGGAGATAAAGGGAACACCGGGGAGCTGTTTTTT.

The rearrangement uses TRBV5-1 and TRBJ1-1; weak D call: TRBD1 (5 bases). The CDR3 has 14 amino acids. CDR1 and CDR2 from the germline V gene are SGHRS and YFSETQ. V was trimmed by 0 bases and J by 2 bases, leaving 8 bases between them. The CDR3 loop is CASSLETGNTEAFF. The CDR3 DNA reads as TGCGCCAGCAGCTTGGAAACAGGTAACACTGAAGCTTTCTTT.

This clone has more than one count but fewer than ten. The gene calls are TRBV15 and TRBJ1-5; 9 bases align to TRBD1. CDR3 length: 15 residues. V shed 0 bases, J shed 7 bases, and the junction held 4 bases outside the gene matches. The germline V gene encodes CDR1 LNHNV and CDR2 YYDKDF (reference sequence). The CDR3 coding sequence is TGTGCCACCAGCAGAGAACAGGGGGCTCGGCAGCCCCAGCATTTT. Translating gives CATSREQGARQPQHF.

The chain joins TRBV7-2 to TRBJ2-2, with D tentatively TRBD1 (5 bases). Germline V CDR1 and CDR2: SGHTA, FQGNSA. The CDR3 loop spans 17 amino acids. V lost 1 base and J lost 1, with 13 bases in between. As DNA, the CDR3 is TGTGCCAGCAGCTTAGGGTGGGGCACCCAGAACACCGGGGAGCTGTTTTTT. Translating gives CASSLGWGTQNTGELFF.

CDR3 loop: CASSFSPPHLSNEQFF. The CDR3, as DNA: TGTGCCAGCAGTTTCTCACCTCCCCATTTGAGCAATGAGCAGTTCTTC. This sequence joins TRBV28 and TRBJ2-1, with D uncertain. Trimming stripped 3 bases from V and 6 bases from J, with 18 bases between. The V gene's germline CDR1 is MDHEN and CDR2 SYDVKM. This CDR3 has 16 amino acids.

The rearrangement joins TRBV27 to TRBJ2-7; 10 nucleotides agree with TRBD1. This CDR3 has 15 residues. J lost 4 bases, V lost 5 bases, and 8 bases had no gene match. CDR1 is MNHEY, CDR2 SMNVEV, per germline (reference sequence). The CDR3 spells CASSQFRDRGYEQYF. In nucleotides, the CDR3 is TGTGCCAGCAGTCAGTTCCGGGACAGGGGATACGAGCAGTACTTC.

About this clone itself: At one end, the junction sequence differs from germline, possibly due to a read error. This sequence joins TRBV29-1 and TRBJ1-1; possible D gene TRBD1, 5 bases. The germline V gene encodes CDR1 SQVTM and CDR2 ANQGSEA. The CDR3 length is 13 residues. CDR3 sequence reads: CSVELAGTVKMIF. The CDR3 coding sequence is TGCAGCGTTGAACTAGCCGGGACTGTGAAAATGATCTTT.

The chain carries TRBV27 and TRBJ2-5, with 7 bases matching TRBD2. The CDR3 contains 14 residues. Germline V gene sequence: CDR1 MNHEY, CDR2 SMNVEV (reference sequence). Trimming cost V 0 bases and J 3 bases; bases outside gene matches: 1. As DNA, the CDR3 is TGTGCCAGCAGTTTATCAAGCGGGAAAGAGACCCAGTACTTC. It encodes CASSLSSGKETQYF.

V gene TRBV19 combines with J gene TRBJ1-5; TRBD1 aligns across 9 bases. There are 16 residues in the CDR3. Germline V gene data show CDR1 as LNHDA and CDR2 as SQIVND (reference sequence). Unmatched junction bases numbered 8, after V lost 6 bases and J lost 2 bases. DNA of the CDR3: TGTGCCAGTAGGCCCCCCGACAGGGGGGGCAATCAGCCCCAGCATTTT. It yields the protein CASRPPDRGGNQPQHF.

The chain combines TRBV4-1 with TRBJ2-7, with unresolved D. From germline, CDR1 is MGHRA and CDR2 YSYEKL. V was shortened by 1 base and J by 2 bases, with 6 bases between the two germline ends. The CDR3 is made up of 13 amino acids. Here the CDR3 reads CASSQARTYEQYF. The CDR3 DNA is TGCGCCAGCAGCCAAGCCAGAACCTACGAGCAGTACTTC.

The chain has TRBV10-2 and TRBJ1-1; TRBD1 aligns across 7 bases. Germline V gene data show CDR1 as WSHSY and CDR2 as SAAADI. V dropped 5 bases and J dropped 0; count of bases not matched to a gene: 12. This CDR3 contains 17 residues. CDR3 protein: CASSKKGGRGMNTEAFF. CDR3 nucleotide sequence: TGCGCCAGCAGTAAGAAAGGGGGCAGGGGCATGAACACTGAAGCTTTCTTT.